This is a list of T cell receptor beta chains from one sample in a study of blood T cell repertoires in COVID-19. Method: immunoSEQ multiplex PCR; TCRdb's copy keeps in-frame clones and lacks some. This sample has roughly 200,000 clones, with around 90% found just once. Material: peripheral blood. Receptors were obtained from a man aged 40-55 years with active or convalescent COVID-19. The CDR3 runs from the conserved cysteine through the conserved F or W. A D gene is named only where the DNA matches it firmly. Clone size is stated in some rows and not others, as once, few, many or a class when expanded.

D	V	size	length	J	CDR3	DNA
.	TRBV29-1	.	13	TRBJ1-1	CSVDEGSNTEAFF	TGCAGCGTTGATGAGGGTTCGAACACTGAAGCTTTCTTT
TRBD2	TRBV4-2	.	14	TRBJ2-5	CASSQGSGGETQYF	TGTGCCAGCAGCCAGGGTAGCGGGGGCGAGACCCAGTACTTC
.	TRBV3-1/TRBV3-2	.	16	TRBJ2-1	CASSQAQGLVSNEQFF	TGTGCCAGCAGCCAAGCCCAGGGGCTAGTCAGCAATGAGCAGTTCTTC
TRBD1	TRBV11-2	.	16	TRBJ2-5	CASSRGGQGMGETQYF	TGTGCCAGCAGCCGCGGGGGACAGGGGATGGGAGAGACCCAGTACTTC
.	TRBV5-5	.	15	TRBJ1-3	CASSPRVISGNTIYF	TGTGCCAGCAGCCCGCGTGTGATCTCTGGAAACACCATATATTTT
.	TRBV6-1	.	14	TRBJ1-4	CASSETAANEKLFF	TGTGCCAGCAGTGAAACAGCGGCAAATGAAAAACTGTTTTTT
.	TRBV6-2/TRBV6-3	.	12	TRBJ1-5	CASSYVYQPQHF	TGTGCCAGCAGTTACGTATATCAGCCCCAGCATTTT
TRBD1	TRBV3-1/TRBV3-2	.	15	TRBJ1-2	CASSQGSGGFYGYTF	TGTGCCAGCAGCCAAGGGTCAGGGGGCTTCTATGGCTACACCTTC
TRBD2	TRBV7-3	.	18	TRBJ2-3	CASSLTSVAGGITDTQYF	TGTGCCAGCAGCTTAACCTCGGTAGCGGGGGGTATCACAGATACGCAGTATTTT
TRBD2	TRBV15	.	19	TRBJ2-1	CATSRERGTSGGTRDEQFF	TGTGCCACCAGCAGAGAGAGGGGGACTAGCGGGGGAACGAGGGATGAGCAGTTCTTC
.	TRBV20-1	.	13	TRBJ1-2	CSASLPQEFGYTF	TGCAGTGCTAGTCTGCCTCAAGAGTTCGGCTACACCTTC
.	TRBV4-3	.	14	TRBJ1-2	CASSQGPEGYGYTF	TGCGCCAGCAGCCAAGGCCCAGAGGGCTATGGCTACACCTTC
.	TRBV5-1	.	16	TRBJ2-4	CASSLGSAGRGNIQYF	TGCGCCAGCAGCTTGGGGTCCGCTGGACGGGGGAACATTCAGTACTTC
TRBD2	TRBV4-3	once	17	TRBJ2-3	CASSQGPSGVTTDTQYF	TGCGCCAGCAGCCAAGGGCCTAGCGGGGTTACCACAGATACGCAGTATTTT
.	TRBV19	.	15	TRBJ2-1	CASSIQGRNNNEQFF	TGTGCCAGTAGTATCCAGGGGCGTAACAACAATGAGCAGTTCTTC
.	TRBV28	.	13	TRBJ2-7	CASSPQGFREQYF	TGTGCCAGCAGCCCCCAGGGCTTCAGGGAGCAGTACTTC
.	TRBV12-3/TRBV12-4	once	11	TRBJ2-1	CASSGLDEQFF	TGTGCCAGTTCAGGACTCGATGAGCAGTTCTTC
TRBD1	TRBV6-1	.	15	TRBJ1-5	CASSEPTGSNQPQHF	TGTGCCAGCAGTGAGCCGACAGGGAGCAATCAGCCCCAGCATTTT
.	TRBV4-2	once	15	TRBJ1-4	CASSQDGGGPEKLFF	TGTGCCAGCAGCCAAGATGGGGGGGGACCAGAAAAACTGTTTTTT
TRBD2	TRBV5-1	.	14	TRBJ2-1	CASTPSGGESEQFF	TGCGCCAGCACACCTAGCGGGGGGGAGAGTGAGCAGTTCTTC
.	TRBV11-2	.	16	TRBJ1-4	CASSSKPTGFWEKLFF	TGTGCCAGCAGCTCGAAACCGACAGGTTTTTGGGAAAAACTGTTTTTT
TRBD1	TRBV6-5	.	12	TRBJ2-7	CASQTGDYEQYF	TGTGCCAGCCAAACAGGGGATTACGAGCAGTACTTC
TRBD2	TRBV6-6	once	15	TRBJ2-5	CASSSIWGGTETQYF	TGTGCCAGCAGTTCCATTTGGGGGGGGACAGAGACCCAGTACTTC
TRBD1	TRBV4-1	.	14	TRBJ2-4	CASSPWTGGNIQYF	TGCGCCAGCAGCCCCTGGACAGGGGGAAACATTCAGTACTTC
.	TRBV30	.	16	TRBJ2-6	CAWGTGRSSGANVLTF	TGTGCCTGGGGGACTGGTAGAAGCTCTGGGGCCAACGTCCTGACTTTC
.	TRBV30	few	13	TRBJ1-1	CAWSVHGDTEAFF	TGTGCCTGGAGTGTACACGGGGACACTGAAGCTTTCTTT
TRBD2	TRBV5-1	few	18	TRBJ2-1	CASSLAIDTSGHNNEQFF	TGCGCCAGCAGCTTGGCCATTGATACTAGCGGCCATAACAATGAGCAGTTCTTC
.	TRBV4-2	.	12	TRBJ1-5	CASSPGNQPQHF	TGTGCCAGCAGCCCCGGGAATCAGCCCCAGCATTTT
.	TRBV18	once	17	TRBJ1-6	CASSPSAGGQIGSPLHF	TGTGCCAGCTCACCCTCTGCCGGCGGACAAATCGGTTCACCCCTCCACTTT
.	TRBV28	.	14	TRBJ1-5	CASSSGGSRQPQHF	TGTGCCAGCAGTTCCGGGGGAAGCCGTCAGCCCCAGCATTTT
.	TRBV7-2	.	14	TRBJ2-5	CASSLTGIQETQYF	TGTGCCAGCAGCTTAACAGGGATCCAAGAGACCCAGTACTTC
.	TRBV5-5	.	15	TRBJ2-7	CASSGGIVAPYEQYF	TGTGCCAGCAGCGGCGGGATTGTGGCTCCCTACGAGCAGTACTTC
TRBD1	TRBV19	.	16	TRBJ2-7	CASRTNLGQGTYEQYF	TGTGCCAGTAGAACAAATTTGGGACAGGGAACCTACGAGCAGTACTTC
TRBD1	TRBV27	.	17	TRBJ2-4	CASSTGQGGKAKNIQYF	TGTGCCAGCAGCACGGGACAGGGAGGCAAGGCCAAAAACATTCAGTACTTC
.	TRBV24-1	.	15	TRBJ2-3	CATSDFFSSTDTQYF	TGTGCCACCAGTGATTTTTTCTCGAGCACAGATACGCAGTATTTT
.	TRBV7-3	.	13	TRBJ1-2	CASSQGQNYGYTF	TGTGCCAGCAGCCAAGGACAGAACTATGGCTACACCTTC
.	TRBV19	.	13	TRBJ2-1	CASSMGQGGEQFF	TGTGCCAGTAGTATGGGGCAGGGTGGTGAGCAGTTCTTC
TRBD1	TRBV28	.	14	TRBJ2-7	CASRSGTGLYEQYF	TGTGCCAGCAGATCCGGGACAGGGCTCTACGAGCAGTACTTC
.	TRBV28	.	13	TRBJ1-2	CASTPRQIYGYTF	TGTGCCAGCACCCCTCGACAGATTTATGGCTACACCTTC
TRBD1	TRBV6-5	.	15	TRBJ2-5	CASAPLGTGEETQYF	TGTGCCAGCGCCCCTCTGGGGACAGGGGAAGAGACCCAGTACTTC
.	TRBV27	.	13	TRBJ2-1	CASSFSGMNEQFF	TGTGCCAGCAGTTTTTCAGGTATGAATGAGCAGTTCTTC